These 26 T cell receptor beta chains were sequenced from one sample in a study of cytomegalovirus exposure and HLA in healthy donors. 13 Jbeta primers and 60 Vbeta primers were used for the PCR. Generated by immunoSEQ multiplex PCR, the TCRdb table keeps only in-frame clones and is missing some. The table includes 100,000 to 150,000 clones, over 60% detected once. Sequenced material: PBMCs. The receptors were gathered from a woman aged 40 to 50 in good health and CMV-seronegative.

CDR3 bases: TGCGCCAGCAGTGAGGATCAGGGGGCTGGAAACTATGGCTACACCTTC. Its translation: CASSEDQGAGNYGYTF. This rearrangement joins TRBV10-2 to TRBJ1-2, with TRBD1 matching 8 bases. J lost 2 bases, V lost 2 bases, and 7 bases had no gene match. The CDR3 loop spans 16 amino acids. The germline V gene has CDR1 WSHSY and CDR2 SAAADI.

V usage is TRBV5-6 and J usage is TRBJ1-6; TRBD1 matches at 8 bases. V was clipped by 6 bases and J by 7 bases; unmatched bases: 9. The germline V gene has CDR1 SGHDT and CDR2 YYEEEE. The CDR3 loop spans 15 amino acids. In DNA form, the CDR3 reads TGTGCCAGCAACGAGACAGGGGTGCGGAATTCACCCCTCCACTTT. The encoded protein is CASNETGVRNSPLHF.

This rearrangement joins TRBV28 to TRBJ1-4, with 7 bases identical to TRBD1. J lost 8 bases, V lost 8 bases, and 26 bases had no gene match. Germline CDR1 is MDHEN and CDR2 is SYDVKM. The CDR3 is made up of 19 amino acids. The CDR3 nucleotides read TGTGCCAGCGGCTGGGGGCTATGGGACAGTGCCTCCTTAGGGGAAAAACTGTTTTTT. Translation gives CASGWGLWDSASLGEKLFF. Full variable domain (missing parts from reference TRBV28 and TRBJ1-4): DVKVTQSSRYLVKRTGEKVFLECVQDMDHENMFWYRQDPGLGLRLIYFSYDVKMKEKGDIPEGYSVSREKKERFSLILESASTNQTSMYLCASGWGLWDSASLGEKLFFGSGTQLSVL.

The chain couples TRBV28 to TRBJ1-5; 8 bases map to TRBD1. Germline CDR1 is MDHEN and CDR2 is SYDVKM. CDR3 size: 15 residues. The V gene end was trimmed by 8 bases and the J gene end by 5 bases; junction bases not matched to a gene: 11. The CDR3 DNA is TGTGCCAGCTCCTCCTCGGACAGGGTCTATCAGCCCCAGCATTTT. This translates into CASSSSDRVYQPQHF.

The chain links TRBV7-8 to TRBJ2-5; a weak D match, TRBD2 (6 bases). Per the germline V gene, CDR1 is SGHVS and CDR2 is FQNEAQ. CDR3 size: 15 residues. V lost 0 bases, J lost 1 base, and 9 bases lay in between. The CDR3 sequence is CASSLAGRSQETQYF. The CDR3 DNA follows: TGTGCCAGCAGCTTAGCGGGGAGGAGCCAAGAGACCCAGTACTTC.

This clone was detected only once. The rearrangement links TRBV6-5 to TRBJ1-4, with 7 bases identical to TRBD1. This CDR3 spans 15 amino acids. Germline V gives CDR1 MNHEY, CDR2 SVGAGI. The V gene end was trimmed by 2 bases and the J gene end by 7 bases; junction bases not matched to a gene: 7. The CDR3 sequence is CASSYGDRVTEKLFF. In DNA form, the CDR3 reads TGTGCCAGCAGTTACGGCGACAGGGTGACTGAAAAACTGTTTTTT.

This chain links TRBV7-9 with TRBJ2-7; 11 bases are a match to TRBD2. Germline assignment: CDR1 SEHNR and CDR2 FQNEAQ (reference sequence). The CDR3 totals 14 residues. J gave up 9 bases and V 5 bases, and 9 bases lay outside the gene matches. Here the CDR3 DNA reads TGTGCCAGCAGCCGAGGGACTAGCGGTCTTCCGCAGTACTTC. It yields the protein CASSRGTSGLPQYF. The whole variable domain, filled in from reference TRBV7-9 and TRBJ2-7, reads DTGVSQNPRHKITKRGQNVTFRCDPISEHNRLYWYRQTLGQGPEFLTYFQNEAQLEKSRLLSDRFSAERPKGSFSTLEIQRTEQGDSAMYLCASSRGTSGLPQYFGPGTRLTVT.

This chain joins TRBV7-2 and TRBJ2-1, with TRBD1 identical over 7 bases. Looked up from germline, CDR1 is SGHTA and CDR2 is FQGNSA. The CDR3 has 15 residues. V was clipped by 1 base and J by 5 bases; unmatched bases: 5. The CDR3 coding sequence is TGTGCCAGCAGCTTAGTCAGGGGGAGCCACAATGAGCAGTTCTTC. It yields the protein CASSLVRGSHNEQFF.

The chain carries TRBV18 and TRBJ1-1; D is uncertain. V lost 2 bases, J lost 2 bases, and 12 bases lay in between. The CDR3 loop spans 15 amino acids. Germline V gene data show CDR1 as KGHSH and CDR2 as LQKENI. The DNA for the CDR3 is TGTGCCAGCTCACCAAATGGGCGGGGTAACACTGAAGCTTTCTTT. Its protein product is CASSPNGRGNTEAFF.

The chain joins TRBV11-2 to TRBJ2-2, with a weak D call TRBD1 (6 bases). The germline V gene has CDR1 SGHAT and CDR2 FQNNGV. V was shortened by 5 bases and J by 4 bases, with 17 bases between the two germline ends. The CDR3 sequence is 16 residues long. CDR3 sequence (DNA): TGTGCCAGCAGCACGTTACAGGGTCGAGGCACCGGGGAGCTGTTTTTT. It codes for CASSTLQGRGTGELFF. Together with reference TRBV11-2 and TRBJ2-2, the CDR3 gives the full variable domain: EAGVAQSPRYKIIEKRQSVAFWCNPISGHATLYWYQQILGQGPKLLIQFQNNGVVDDSQLPKDRFSAERLKGVDSTLKIQPAKLEDSAVYLCASSTLQGRGTGELFFGEGSRLTVL.

The rearrangement links TRBV19 to TRBJ1-5, with D tentatively TRBD1 (6 bases). V was shortened by 7 bases and J by 6 bases, with 19 bases between the two germline ends. CDR1 and CDR2 (germline): LNHDA, SQIVND (reference sequence). The CDR3 runs 15 residues. CDR3 sequence reads: CASIPTYRAAQPQHF. The CDR3 region has the DNA TGTGCCAGTATCCCCACCTACAGGGCGGCTCAGCCCCAGCATTTT.

In regard to this clone: This specimen includes other DNA sequences encoding the same CDR3. This chain joins TRBV7-9 and TRBJ2-5; 7 nucleotides agree with TRBD2. The CDR3 contains 13 residues. Trimming at V came to 3 bases and at J to 5 bases, leaving 3 bases not matched to a gene. Germline values: CDR1 SEHNR, CDR2 FQNEAQ (reference sequence). Here the CDR3 reads CASSLAGVETQYF. The CDR3 DNA is TGTGCCAGCAGCTTGGCGGGGGTCGAGACCCAGTACTTC.

The chain recombines TRBV7-9 with TRBJ1-3, with 7 bases lining up with TRBD1. CDR3 length: 15 residues. The germline gives CDR1 SEHNR, CDR2 FQNEAQ (reference sequence). J was trimmed by 1 base and V by 8 bases; bases with no gene match: 8. The CDR3 coding sequence is TGTGCCAGCTTACGGGACAGTTCTTCTGGAAACACCATATATTTT. It codes for CASLRDSSSGNTIYF.

This sequence joins TRBV28 and TRBJ1-1; the D is unclear. The germline gives CDR1 MDHEN, CDR2 SYDVKM. The V and J ends lost 5 bases and 8 bases respectively, with 12 bases between them. The CDR3 runs 12 residues. CDR3 residues: CASSLRTEEAFF. The CDR3 bases are TGTGCCAGCAGTCTGAGAACGGAGGAAGCTTTCTTT.

This clone has only a few counts. The chain recombines TRBV29-1 with TRBJ1-2, with 12 positions matching TRBD1. V was clipped by 3 bases and J by 7 bases; unmatched bases: 12. Germline lookup yields CDR1 SQVTM and CDR2 ANQGSEA. The CDR3 is 16 residues long. The CDR3 sequence: CSVDSFWDRGPGGYTF. Written as DNA, the CDR3 is TGCAGCGTTGACTCGTTTTGGGACAGGGGGCCAGGTGGCTACACCTTC. Full variable domain (outside the CDR3, taken from reference TRBV29-1 and TRBJ1-2): SAVISQKPSRDICQRGTSLTIQCQVDSQVTMMFWYRQQPGQSLTLIATANQGSEATYESGFVIDKFPISRPNLTFSTLTVSNMSPEDSSIYLCSVDSFWDRGPGGYTFGSGTRLTVV.

The chain has TRBV7-2 and TRBJ1-5, with 8 nucleotides matching TRBD1. Germline V gives CDR1 SGHTA, CDR2 FQGNSA. The CDR3 has 16 residues. V trimming: 0 bases; J trimming: 3 bases; junction bases outside the gene matches: 4. As DNA, the CDR3 is TGTGCCAGCAGCTTAGCTTTGGACAGGGACAATCAGCCCCAGCATTTT. Protein sequence: CASSLALDRDNQPQHF.

This clone was seen only once. The chain couples TRBV18 to TRBJ2-7; TRBD1 aligns across 12 bases. The ends lost 4 bases at V and 6 bases at J; junction bases unmatched: 10. CDR1 and CDR2 (germline): KGHSH, LQKENI. The CDR3 is 16 residues long. The CDR3 region has the DNA TGTGCCAGCTCACTCGGGACAGGGGGCCTGGGGCTCGAGCAGTACTTC. Its protein product is CASSLGTGGLGLEQYF. Combining the CDR3 with reference TRBV18 and TRBJ2-7 gives the whole variable domain NAGVMQNPRHLVRRRGQEARLRCSPMKGHSHVYWYRQLPEEGLKFMVYLQKENIIDESGMPKERFSAEFPKEGPSILRIQQVVRGDSAAYFCASSLGTGGLGLEQYFGPGTRLTVT.

The chain joins TRBV5-1 to TRBJ2-3; tentatively, D is TRBD2 (5 bases). Germline lookup yields CDR1 SGHRS and CDR2 YFSETQ. The CDR3 is made up of 16 amino acids. V shed 0 bases and J shed 0 bases, with 11 bases lying between them. The CDR3 region has the DNA TGCGCCAGCAGCTTGGGCCTAGCTCTTAGCACAGATACGCAGTATTTT. Encoded protein: CASSLGLALSTDTQYF. Looking up the rest from reference TRBV5-1 and TRBJ2-3 gives the full variable domain: KAGVTQTPRYLIKTRGQQVTLSCSPISGHRSVSWYQQTPGQGLQFLFEYFSETQRNKGNFPGRFSGRQFSNSRSEMNVSTLELGDSALYLCASSLGLALSTDTQYFGPGTRLTVL.

Regarding this clone: The germline gene is not matched at one end of the junction; a read error may be the cause. This chain joins TRBV5-1 and TRBJ2-1; D possibly corresponds to TRBD1 (5 bases). The CDR3 is 16 residues long. Germline V gene data show CDR1 as SGHRS and CDR2 as YFSETQ. The CDR3 spells CASSSSLGFQGNGQFF. DNA for the CDR3: TGCGCCAGCAGCTCCTCCCTCGGGTTTCAGGGCAATGGGCAGTTCTTC.

This clone has just one count. The chain has TRBV10-3 and TRBJ2-1, with 8 bases identical to TRBD1. This CDR3 has 15 residues. After removal of 3 bases from V and 7 bases from J, the junction contained 8 bases not matched to a gene. The germline V gene encodes CDR1 ENHRY and CDR2 SYGVKD. The CDR3 DNA follows: TGTGCCATCAGTGACGGGACAGGTACAGGGAATGAGCAGTTCTTC. This gives the protein CAISDGTGTGNEQFF.

V and J are TRBV6-1 and TRBJ1-3; a weak D match, TRBD1 (5 bases). The germline CDR1 and CDR2 sequences are MNHNS and SASEGT. V dropped 2 bases and J dropped 0 bases, with 11 bases sitting between them. The CDR3 is made up of 16 amino acids. CDR3 amino acids: CASSETWQGSGNTIYF. CDR3 nucleotides: TGTGCCAGCAGTGAAACTTGGCAGGGCTCTGGAAACACCATATATTTT.

V is TRBV18 and J is TRBJ1-1; D is possibly TRBD1 (6 bases). Trimming took 4 bases from V and 7 from J, leaving 22 bases between them. The germline gives CDR1 KGHSH, CDR2 LQKENI. The CDR3 has 16 amino acids. The CDR3 DNA is TGTGCCAGCTCACACCTCAACTCCGTATTGGACAGTGAAGCTTTCTTT. Translating it yields CASSHLNSVLDSEAFF.

This clone showed up just once. The chain employs TRBV28 and TRBJ1-2, with D perhaps matching TRBD1 (6 bases). The CDR3 sequence is 15 residues long. Germline V gives CDR1 MDHEN, CDR2 SYDVKM. V lost 9 bases to trimming and J lost 0 bases, with 17 bases between them. CDR3 loop: CASWGTGRANYGYTF. CDR3 DNA: TGTGCCAGTTGGGGAACAGGGAGGGCTAACTATGGCTACACCTTC.

The J gene is TRBJ1-2, the V gene TRBV19; 9 nucleotides line up with TRBD1. The germline gives CDR1 LNHDA, CDR2 SQIVND (reference sequence). The CDR3 has 14 residues. The V and J ends lost 9 bases and 2 bases, in that order; junction bases with no gene match: 7. In DNA, the CDR3 is TGTGCCAGCCGGACGGGACAGGGAAACTATGGCTACACCTTC. Translated, it gives CASRTGQGNYGYTF.

The chain is built from TRBV10-2 and TRBJ2-7, with 12 bases fitting TRBD1. The length of the CDR3 is 13 residues. CDR1 is WSHSY and CDR2 is SAAADI in the germline V gene. The V segment lost 9 bases and the J segment 4 bases; nucleotides outside the gene matches: 4. The CDR3 loop reads CASWDRGPYEQYF. The CDR3 DNA reads TGCGCCAGTTGGGACAGGGGGCCTTACGAGCAGTACTTC.

This rearrangement joins TRBV5-4 to TRBJ2-3; 7 bases match TRBD1. Trimming removed 1 base from V and 5 bases from J; junction bases left unmatched: 4. This CDR3 is built from 14 residues. From germline, CDR1 is SGHNT and CDR2 YYREEE (reference sequence). CDR3 coding DNA: TGTGCCAGCAGCTTGAAGACAGGGATAGATACGCAGTATTTT. It encodes CASSLKTGIDTQYF.